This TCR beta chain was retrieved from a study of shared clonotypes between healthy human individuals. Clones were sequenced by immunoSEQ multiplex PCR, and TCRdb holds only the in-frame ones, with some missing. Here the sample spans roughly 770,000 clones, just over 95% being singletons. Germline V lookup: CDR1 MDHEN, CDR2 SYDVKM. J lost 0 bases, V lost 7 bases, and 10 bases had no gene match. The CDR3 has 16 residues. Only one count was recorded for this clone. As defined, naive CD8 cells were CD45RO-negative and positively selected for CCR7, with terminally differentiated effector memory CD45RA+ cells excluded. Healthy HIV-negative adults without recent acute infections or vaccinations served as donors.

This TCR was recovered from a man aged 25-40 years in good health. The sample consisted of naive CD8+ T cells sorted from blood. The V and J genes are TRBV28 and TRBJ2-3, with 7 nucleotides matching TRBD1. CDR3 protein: CASTRQGQRSTDTQYF. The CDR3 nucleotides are TGTGCCAGCACTAGACAGGGACAGCGCAGCACAGATACGCAGTATTTT.